This paragraph covers one TCR beta chain sequence. The sample comes from a study of blood T cell repertoires in COVID-19. Study background: Specimens from acute and convalescent COVID-19 originated in the United States, Italy and Spain. PBMCs, B-cell-depleted T cells, or T cells were the source of the cDNA or gDNA that made up the material.

The CDR3 consists of 13 residues. Trimming stripped 4 bases from V and 3 bases from J, with 9 bases between. Germline CDR1 reads LGHDT; CDR2 reads YNNKEL (reference sequence). Source study methods: Cell counts per sample came from amplifying reference gene primers. Libraries were prepared by immunoSEQ multiplex PCR; TCRdb keeps only in-frame clonotypes and omits some of them. The V and J calls and the clone size are those of that table, but D and trimming were determined from the DNA. The sample lists 40,000 or so clones, roughly 81% occurring once. The TCR sequence derives from a human donor in a cohort sampled during active COVID-19. The chain combines TRBV3-1 (or the pseudogene TRBV3-2) with TRBJ1-2; no firm D call. The material sequenced was peripheral blood. CDR3 sequence: CASSRAEHYGYTF. The CDR3 coding sequence is TGTGCCAGCAGCCGGGCCGAACACTATGGCTACACCTTC.